The 26 T cell receptor beta chains below come from one sample, sequenced in a study of CD8+ T cells in alopecia areata. This sample's treatment: oral pan-JAK inhibitor, 5-10 mg twice daily. Isolated RNA was reverse transcribed into cDNA used as the sequencing template. Method: immunoSEQ multiplex PCR; TCRdb's copy keeps in-frame clones and lacks some. The table has 210,000 or so clones, roughly 66% seen once. The sequencing here drew on CD4+ T cells sorted from blood, taken between weeks 43 and 45, from a patient treated with tofacitinib. The receptors stem from a human donor with alopecia areata.

The chain carries TRBV7-3 and TRBJ2-5; D call uncertain. Germline CDR1 reads SGHTA; CDR2 reads FQGTGA. The CDR3 is 14 amino acids. Trimming stripped 1 base from V and 5 bases from J, with 11 bases between. The CDR3 bases are TGTGCCAGCAGCTTAAGCCCCATGAGGGAGACCCAGTACTTC. Its translation: CASSLSPMRETQYF.

This sequence joins TRBV9 and TRBJ2-4, with 7 bases aligning to TRBD1. Germline CDR1 is SGDLS and CDR2 is YYNGEE. V was clipped by 3 bases and J by 0 bases; unmatched bases: 12. This CDR3 region has 18 residues. CDR3 loop: CASSAKTGTAVAKNIQYF. Here the CDR3 DNA reads TGTGCCAGCAGCGCGAAGACCGGGACAGCTGTAGCCAAAAACATTCAGTACTTC.

Of note for this clone: One end of the junction fails to match germline, which may point to a read error. The chain uses TRBV20-1 and TRBJ2-3; D remains unclear. Per the germline V gene, CDR1 is DFQATT and CDR2 is SNEGSKA (reference sequence). The CDR3 extends over 8 amino acids. This CDR3 reads CSARDFGF. DNA of the CDR3: TGCAGTGCTAGAGATTTTGGTTTT.

V and J are TRBV5-6 and TRBJ1-1, with D uncertain. The V end was cut by 1 base, the J end by 3 bases, with 7 bases between. The CDR3 extends over 13 amino acids. Germline V CDR1 and CDR2: SGHDT, YYEEEE. The DNA for the CDR3 is TGTGCCAGCAGCTTGAGAGGGTACACTGAAGCTTTCTTT. The encoded protein is CASSLRGYTEAFF.

The V and J genes are TRBV5-1 and TRBJ1-1, with D uncertain. With 4 bases removed from V and 1 base from J, the gap between germline ends came to 11 bases. The CDR3 extends over 14 amino acids. CDR1 SGHRS and CDR2 YFSETQ come from the germline V gene. The CDR3 bases are TGCGCCAGCAGCATGAGGACGGGGAACACTGAAGCTTTCTTT. This encodes CASSMRTGNTEAFF.

V is TRBV29-1 and J is TRBJ1-1; maybe TRBD1 (5 bases). Germline V CDR1 and CDR2: SQVTM, ANQGSEA. The CDR3 length is 10 residues. V lost 2 bases to trimming and J lost 8 bases, with 6 bases between them. CDR3 sequence (DNA): TGCAGCGTTGAATGGGGGGAAGCTTTCTTT. Amino acid sequence: CSVEWGEAFF.

This clone was observed many times. This CDR3 is also generated by other DNA sequences in the sample. The V gene is TRBV15, the J gene TRBJ2-7; TRBD1 matches 8 bases. Germline V gene data show CDR1 as LNHNV and CDR2 as YYDKDF (reference sequence). There are 14 residues in the CDR3. J was trimmed by 2 bases and V by 5 bases; bases with no gene match: 5. The CDR3 coding sequence is TGTGCCACCAGCCTCGGACAGGGACCCTACGAGCAGTACTTC. Its protein is CATSLGQGPYEQYF. Full variable domain (rest looked up from reference TRBV15 and TRBJ2-7): DAMVIQNPRYQVTQFGKPVTLSCSQTLNHNVMYWYQQKSSQAPKLLFHYYDKDFNNEADTPDNFQSRRPNTSFCFLDIRSPGLGDTAMYLCATSLGQGPYEQYFGPGTRLTVT.

There are a few counts of this clone. The chain links TRBV28 to TRBJ1-1; D ambiguous. Trimming took off 8 bases at V and 0 bases at J, with 13 bases between the two ends. The CDR3 is 14 amino acids. Germline V gene data show CDR1 as MDHEN and CDR2 as SYDVKM. The CDR3 loop reads CASEEGALNTEAFF. CDR3 nucleotides: TGTGCCAGCGAAGAGGGTGCGTTGAACACTGAAGCTTTCTTT.

CDR3 coding DNA: TGTGCCTGGACGTTAGCGGGGGCGAACACCGGGGAGCTGTTTTTT. It translates to CAWTLAGANTGELFF. The gene calls are TRBV30 and TRBJ2-2; 9 bases agree with TRBD2. Germline CDR1 and CDR2: GTSNPN and SVGIG (reference sequence). The trim removed 4 bases at V and 0 bases at J, leaving 3 bases unmatched. The CDR3 length is 15 residues.

Notes on this clone: Different DNA sequences within this sample yield the same CDR3. The rearrangement links TRBV5-1 to TRBJ2-3; no clear D gene. The V and J ends lost 2 bases and 6 bases respectively, with 4 bases between them. The CDR3 has 11 amino acids. Germline V lookup: CDR1 SGHRS, CDR2 YFSETQ. The CDR3 spells CASSLGDTQYF. The CDR3 DNA follows: TGCGCCAGCAGCTTAGGGGATACGCAGTATTTT. Looking up the rest from reference TRBV5-1 and TRBJ2-3 gives the full variable domain: KAGVTQTPRYLIKTRGQQVTLSCSPISGHRSVSWYQQTPGQGLQFLFEYFSETQRNKGNFPGRFSGRQFSNSRSEMNVSTLELGDSALYLCASSLGDTQYFGPGTRLTVL.

This clone was seen once. The gene calls are TRBV7-2 and TRBJ2-5; D is ambiguous. Germline-derived CDR1 and CDR2 are SGHTA and FQGNSA. This CDR3 comprises 17 residues. V lost 4 bases and J lost 4, with 22 bases in between. CDR3 sequence (DNA): TGTGCCAGCAGCTACGTGGTAGTCCAGGCCGGAGTAGAGACCCAGTACTTC. It is translated as CASSYVVVQAGVETQYF.

The chain has TRBV9 and TRBJ2-2; 7 bases agree with TRBD1. The CDR3 length is 15 residues. Germline lookup yields CDR1 SGDLS and CDR2 YYNGEE. Trimming at V came to 5 bases and at J to 4 bases, leaving 8 bases not matched to a gene. In nucleotides, the CDR3 is TGTGCCAGCAGTCCTGACAGGGCCGGCACCGGGGAGCTGTTTTTT. Protein product: CASSPDRAGTGELFF.

The chain is built from TRBV30 and TRBJ2-7; a weak D match, TRBD1 (5 bases). The CDR3 spans 16 residues. Germline lookup yields CDR1 GTSNPN and CDR2 SVGIG (reference sequence). Trimming cost V 1 base and J 1 base, with 17 bases left between them. This chain's CDR3 is CAWSAEPFRESYEQYF. The DNA for the CDR3 is TGTGCCTGGAGTGCAGAGCCCTTCAGGGAATCCTACGAGCAGTACTTC.

This chain joins TRBV18 and TRBJ1-4; TRBD1 might be the D (6 bases). The CDR3 is 16 amino acids. Germline CDR1 reads KGHSH; CDR2 reads LQKENI. With 0 bases removed from V and 2 bases from J, the gap between germline ends came to 10 bases. CDR3 nucleotides: TGTGCCAGCTCACCACCCGGGGGGCCGACTAATGAAAAACTGTTTTTT. Protein: CASSPPGGPTNEKLFF.

The chain employs TRBV5-6 and TRBJ2-3; D is undetermined. Germline V CDR1 and CDR2: SGHDT, YYEEEE. Deletions cut 4 bases from V and 10 bases from J, with 16 bases between. The CDR3 spans 13 residues. CDR3 DNA sequence: TGTGCCAGCAGCCCGATTAACCGAGTACCGCAGTATTTT. Protein: CASSPINRVPQYF.

This clone was seen just once. This chain connects TRBV5-1 to TRBJ2-3, with TRBD1 matching over 7 bases. In germline, CDR1 is SGHRS, CDR2 YFSETQ. The CDR3 has 15 residues. The V segment lost 3 bases and the J segment 2 bases; nucleotides outside the gene matches: 6. This CDR3 is CASSWDRSYTDTQYF. The DNA of the CDR3 is TGCGCCAGCAGCTGGGACAGATCCTACACAGATACGCAGTATTTT.

There are a few counts of this clone. The chain couples TRBV6-5 to TRBJ2-1, with 9 bases matching TRBD1. The length of the CDR3 is 15 residues. The V segment lost 6 bases and the J segment 6 bases; nucleotides outside the gene matches: 9. Germline V gene lookup returns CDR1 MNHEY and CDR2 SVGAGI. CDR3 amino acids: CASSLTQGAGNEQFF. CDR3 DNA sequence: TGTGCCAGCAGCCTTACACAGGGGGCGGGCAATGAGCAGTTCTTC.

The chain employs TRBV7-2 and TRBJ1-2, with 8 bases aligning to TRBD1. The junction had 6 bases not matched to a gene; V was cut back by 7 bases and J by 2 bases. The CDR3 length is 14 residues. CDR1 and CDR2 (germline): SGHTA, FQGNSA. The CDR3 nucleotides read TGTGCCAGCACCAGGACAGGGTTAAACTATGGCTACACCTTC. It yields the protein CASTRTGLNYGYTF.

This clone was recorded only once. This chain links TRBV7-2 with TRBJ2-1; D is undetermined. Deletions cut 0 bases from V and 0 bases from J, with 9 bases between. The CDR3 covers 16 residues. Germline V lookup: CDR1 SGHTA, CDR2 FQGNSA. CDR3 residues: CASSLAQSSSYNEQFF. The CDR3, as DNA: TGTGCCAGCAGCTTAGCGCAGTCGAGCTCCTACAATGAGCAGTTCTTC.

This chain connects TRBV29-1 to TRBJ2-4; tentatively, D is TRBD1 (5 bases). Trimming stripped 6 bases from V and 0 bases from J, with 12 bases between. CDR1 and CDR2 (germline): SQVTM, ANQGSEA. The CDR3 has 14 amino acids. CDR3 sequence reads: CSVARDEAKNIQYF. CDR3 coding DNA: TGCAGCGTCGCCAGGGATGAAGCCAAAAACATTCAGTACTTC.

A remark on this clone: The sample has other DNA sequences that encode this CDR3 too. V gene TRBV4-3 combines with J gene TRBJ2-2, with D maybe TRBD1 (6 bases). V was shortened by 1 base and J by 4 bases, with 7 bases between the two germline ends. There are 14 residues in the CDR3. The germline V gene has CDR1 LGHNA and CDR2 YSLEER. CDR3 residues: CASSQGGGTGELFF. CDR3 nucleotides: TGCGCCAGCAGCCAAGGAGGGGGCACCGGGGAGCTGTTTTTT.

V and J are TRBV5-6 and TRBJ1-2; D is perhaps TRBD1 (5 bases). Trimming removed 4 bases from V and 4 bases from J, with 17 bases in between. This CDR3 spans 15 amino acids. Germline V gives CDR1 SGHDT, CDR2 YYEEEE. The CDR3 protein is CASSPGQGAGYGYTF. The CDR3 DNA reads TGTGCCAGCAGCCCAGGGCAAGGAGCTGGCTATGGCTACACCTTC.

The chain carries TRBV2 and TRBJ1-1, with D hard to call. Trimming took off 7 bases at V and 1 base at J, with 13 bases between the two ends. The CDR3 contains 14 residues. Germline loops: CDR1 SNHLY, CDR2 FYNNEI. CDR3 region: CASTLDGQNTEAFF. Written as DNA, the CDR3 is TGTGCCAGCACCCTAGACGGGCAGAACACTGAAGCTTTCTTT.

The chain is built from TRBV15 and TRBJ2-2, with 9 bases aligning to TRBD1. Looked up from germline, CDR1 is LNHNV and CDR2 is YYDKDF (reference sequence). CDR3 size: 15 residues. V dropped 3 bases and J dropped 3; count of bases not matched to a gene: 2. CDR3 protein: CATSRTGGDTGELFF. CDR3 coding DNA: TGTGCCACCAGCAGGACAGGGGGTGACACCGGGGAGCTGTTTTTT.

This sequence joins TRBV29-1 and TRBJ2-7; D may be TRBD1 (5 bases). Germline V gives CDR1 SQVTM, CDR2 ANQGSEA. V dropped 7 bases and J dropped 0 bases, with 7 bases sitting between them. The CDR3 consists of 11 residues. The CDR3 loop reads CSAGHSYEQYF. The CDR3 DNA follows: TGCAGCGCCGGACACTCCTACGAGCAGTACTTC.

V gene TRBV7-2 combines with J gene TRBJ2-1, with 9 positions matching TRBD2. V trimming: 11 bases; J trimming: 9 bases; junction bases outside the gene matches: 11. Germline CDR1 is SGHTA and CDR2 is FQGNSA. This CDR3 region has 13 residues. Written as DNA, the CDR3 is TGTGCCGAACAATGGACTAGCGTCGGTGAGCAGTTCTTC. Residues: CAEQWTSVGEQFF.